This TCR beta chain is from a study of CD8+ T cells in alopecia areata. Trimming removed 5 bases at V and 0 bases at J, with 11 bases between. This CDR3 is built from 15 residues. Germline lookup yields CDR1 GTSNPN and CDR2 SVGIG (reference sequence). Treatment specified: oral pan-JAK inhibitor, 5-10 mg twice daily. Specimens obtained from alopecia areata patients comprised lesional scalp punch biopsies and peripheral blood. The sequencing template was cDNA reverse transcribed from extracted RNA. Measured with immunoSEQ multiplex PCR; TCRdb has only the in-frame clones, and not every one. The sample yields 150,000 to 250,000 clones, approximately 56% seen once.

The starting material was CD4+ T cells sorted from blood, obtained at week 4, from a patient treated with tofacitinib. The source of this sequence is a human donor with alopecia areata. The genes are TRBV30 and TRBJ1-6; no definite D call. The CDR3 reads CAWLAESSYNSPLHF. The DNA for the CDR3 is TGTGCCTGGTTGGCAGAGAGCTCCTATAATTCACCCCTCCACTTT.